The rows below give T cell receptor beta chains drawn from one sample of a study of blood T cell repertoires in COVID-19. The assay was immunoSEQ multiplex PCR, and TCRdb's table has in-frame clones only and misses some. This table has tens of thousands of clones, approximately 92% appearing once. The sequenced material came from peripheral blood. The receptors stem from a woman of 80 years or more with acute or convalescent COVID-19. The CDR3 runs from the conserved cysteine through the conserved F or W. D genes are given only for firm matches. The size field is filled for only some rows; it gives once, few, many or a size class.

size: NA
J: TRBJ1-1
D: TRBD1
V: TRBV4-1
CDR3: CASSHPGQGETEAFF
DNA: TGCGCCAGCAGCCATCCTGGACAGGGAGAGACTGAAGCTTTCTTT

size: few
J: TRBJ2-7
D: NA
V: TRBV27
CDR3: CASSRGYEQYF
DNA: TGTGCCAGCAGTCGGGGGTACGAGCAGTACTTC

size: NA
J: TRBJ2-5
D: NA
V: TRBV5-1
CDR3: CASSFQGLGTQYF
DNA: TGCGCCAGCAGCTTCCAGGGACTGGGGACCCAGTACTTC

size: NA
J: TRBJ1-1
D: NA
V: TRBV7-9
CDR3: CASSLRAGQGDTEAFF
DNA: TGTGCCAGCAGCCTCCGGGCGGGGCAGGGAGACACTGAAGCTTTCTTT

size: NA
J: TRBJ2-7
D: NA
V: TRBV18
CDR3: CASSPRVNEQYF
DNA: TGTGCCAGCTCACCGAGAGTCAACGAGCAGTACTTC

size: NA
J: TRBJ2-1
D: NA
V: TRBV2
CDR3: CASSEEQVKNEQFF
DNA: TGTGCCAGCAGTGAAGAACAGGTGAAGAATGAGCAGTTCTTC

size: NA
J: TRBJ2-2
D: NA
V: TRBV19
CDR3: CASSITGVNTGELFF
DNA: TGTGCCAGTAGTATTACCGGAGTGAACACCGGGGAGCTGTTTTTT

size: NA
J: TRBJ1-5
D: NA
V: TRBV28
CDR3: CASSLEGQPQHF
DNA: TGTGCCAGCAGTTTGGAGGGCCAGCCCCAGCATTTT

size: NA
J: TRBJ2-5
D: TRBD1
V: TRBV19
CDR3: CASSIGQGRGETQYF
DNA: TGTGCCAGTAGTATTGGACAGGGGAGGGGGGAGACCCAGTACTTC

size: NA
J: TRBJ1-6
D: TRBD1
V: TRBV6-5
CDR3: CASNRDRASPLHF
DNA: TGTGCCAGCAACAGAGACAGGGCCTCACCCCTCCACTTT

size: NA
J: TRBJ2-3
D: NA
V: TRBV5-1
CDR3: CASSLAELPDTQYF
DNA: TGCGCCAGCAGCTTGGCCGAACTTCCAGATACGCAGTATTTT

size: NA
J: TRBJ2-2
D: NA
V: TRBV9
CDR3: CASSVLGQNTGELFF
DNA: TGTGCCAGCAGCGTCCTGGGACAGAACACCGGGGAGCTGTTTTTT

size: NA
J: TRBJ2-1
D: NA
V: TRBV18
CDR3: CASSPPSSRGRDEQFF
DNA: TGTGCCAGCTCACCACCCTCTTCCAGGGGACGAGATGAGCAGTTCTTC

size: NA
J: TRBJ2-5
D: NA
V: TRBV7-9
CDR3: CASSLDPQGWETQYF
DNA: TGTGCCAGCAGCTTAGACCCACAGGGATGGGAGACCCAGTACTTC

size: NA
J: TRBJ1-2
D: TRBD1
V: TRBV5-6
CDR3: CASSLPGQGYYGYTF
DNA: TGTGCCAGCAGCTTGCCGGGACAGGGTTACTATGGCTACACCTTC

size: NA
J: TRBJ1-5
D: NA
V: TRBV6-6
CDR3: CASSSQGNQPQHF
DNA: TGTGCCAGCAGCTCACAGGGTAATCAGCCCCAGCATTTT

size: NA
J: TRBJ1-6
D: TRBD1
V: TRBV28
CDR3: CASSHDRGSYNPPLHF
DNA: TGTGCCAGCAGCCACGACAGGGGCTCCTATAACCCCCCCCTCCACTTT

size: NA
J: TRBJ1-4
D: NA
V: TRBV27
CDR3: CASSTSRSEKLFF
DNA: TGTGCCAGTTCGACTTCCCGGTCTGAAAAACTGTTTTTT

size: NA
J: TRBJ1-2
D: TRBD1
V: TRBV5-1
CDR3: CASSQGPQGTGGASGYTF
DNA: TGCGCCAGCAGCCAAGGACCCCAAGGGACAGGGGGCGCGAGTGGCTACACCTTC

size: NA
J: TRBJ1-2
D: NA
V: TRBV18
CDR3: CASSPIDQGKGHYGYTF
DNA: TGTGCCAGCTCACCAATAGACCAGGGGAAGGGCCACTATGGCTACACCTTC

size: NA
J: TRBJ1-2
D: NA
V: TRBV7-3
CDR3: CASSLTGQGGYGYTF
DNA: TGTGCCAGCAGCTTAACCGGGCAGGGAGGCTATGGCTACACCTTC

size: NA
J: TRBJ2-7
D: TRBD2
V: TRBV3-1/TRBV3-2
CDR3: CASSQGSGGGHYEQYF
DNA: TGTGCCAGCAGCCAAGGAAGCGGGGGGGGCCACTACGAGCAGTACTTC

size: NA
J: TRBJ1-6
D: TRBD1
V: TRBV28
CDR3: CASRQGTGNSPLHF
DNA: TGTGCCAGCAGACAGGGGACCGGTAATTCACCCCTCCACTTT

size: NA
J: TRBJ2-3
D: TRBD2
V: TRBV9
CDR3: CASSVGTSGRAGTDTQYF
DNA: TGTGCCAGCAGCGTAGGGACTAGCGGGAGGGCCGGCACAGATACGCAGTATTTT

size: NA
J: TRBJ1-1
D: NA
V: TRBV12-3/TRBV12-4
CDR3: CASSFLGRAGAFF
DNA: TGTGCCAGCAGTTTTCTCGGCAGGGCAGGAGCTTTCTTT

size: NA
J: TRBJ2-1
D: TRBD1
V: TRBV6-5
CDR3: CASRTRDRTHNEQFF
DNA: TGTGCCAGCAGGACCCGGGACAGGACCCACAATGAGCAGTTCTTC

size: NA
J: TRBJ1-4
D: NA
V: TRBV2
CDR3: CASRSDRSRVEKLFF
DNA: TGTGCCAGCAGGTCAGACAGGTCTCGTGTTGAAAAACTGTTTTTT

size: NA
J: TRBJ2-7
D: NA
V: TRBV20-1
CDR3: CSARREGEQYF
DNA: TGCAGTGCTAGGCGTGAGGGCGAGCAGTACTTC

size: NA
J: TRBJ2-7
D: NA
V: TRBV5-1
CDR3: CASREEIKSYEQYF
DNA: TGCGCCAGCAGGGAGGAAATTAAGAGCTACGAGCAGTACTTC

size: NA
J: TRBJ1-5
D: TRBD1
V: TRBV10-3
CDR3: CAIGPNRGSNQPQHF
DNA: TGTGCCATCGGTCCTAACAGGGGCAGCAATCAGCCCCAGCATTTT

size: NA
J: TRBJ2-1
D: TRBD2
V: TRBV5-1
CDR3: CASSLSAGGINEQFF
DNA: TGCGCCAGCAGCTTGAGCGCGGGAGGGATCAATGAGCAGTTCTTC

size: NA
J: TRBJ1-2
D: NA
V: TRBV6-5
CDR3: CASSSSAGWSGYTF
DNA: NA

size: NA
J: TRBJ1-2
D: TRBD1
V: TRBV7-9
CDR3: CASSLNRGDYGYTF
DNA: TGTGCCAGCAGCTTGAACAGGGGAGATTATGGCTACACCTTC

size: once
J: TRBJ2-2
D: NA
V: TRBV5-1
CDR3: CASSRRQDTGELFF
DNA: TGCGCCAGCAGCAGGAGACAGGACACCGGGGAGCTGTTTTTT